The present entry profiles one T cell receptor beta chain with its context. Original analysis: Using reference gene primer amplification, nucleated cell counts were estimated. Repertoires were generated with immunoSEQ multiplex PCR, while TCRdb's copy carries only in-frame clones and drops some. V, J and clone size are those of that table, while D and trimming were read from the DNA. The repertoire has under 75,000 clones, roughly 80% of them found once; the top ten carry 22%. This entry comes from a study of blood T cell repertoires in COVID-19. Across the study: Specimens from acute and convalescent COVID-19 originated in the United States, Italy and Spain. T cells, B-cell-depleted T cells, or PBMCs supplied cDNA or gDNA.

V shed 6 bases, J shed 6 bases, and the junction held 13 bases outside the gene matches. CDR1 SQVTM and CDR2 ANQGSEA come from the germline V gene. This CDR3 has 15 amino acids. The V gene is TRBV29-1, the J gene TRBJ2-7, with 11 positions matching TRBD1. This TCR derives from a man aged 60 to 69 with acute or convalescent COVID-19. Source material: peripheral blood. CDR3 protein: CSVGRGTGGFGEQYF. The CDR3 DNA follows: TGCAGCGTGGGACGTGGGACAGGGGGGTTCGGCGAGCAGTACTTC.